The source of this TCR beta chain is a study of identical twins. This clonotype was seen a few times. Each cDNA held unique molecular identifiers, and template switching gave it a universal primer site. TCRdb itself ran the 5' RACE reads through MiXCR, one entry per CDR3 protein. The sample lists over 200,000 distinct CDR3 sequences, about 11% occurring once. The J segment lost 2 bases and the V segment lost 6 bases, leaving 8 bases of the junction unmatched. The CDR3 totals 15 residues. The germline V gene encodes CDR1 DFQATT and CDR2 SNEGSKA (reference sequence). Specimen: memory T cells sorted from blood. The TCR sequence derives from a man aged 45-65 years in good health. The genes are TRBV20-1 and TRBJ2-7, with 12 bases identical to TRBD2. The CDR3: CSAMGLAGTTYEQYF. For the CDR3, the DNA is TGCAGTGCCATGGGACTAGCGGGCACTACCTACGAGCAGTACTTC.